One sample yielded the 31 T cell receptor beta chains listed below, sequenced in a study of human CD8 memory T cell subsets. Libraries of TCR beta chains were produced by 5' RACE (UMI-labeled). TCRdb reanalyzed the 5' RACE reads, giving one entry per CDR3 protein sequence and no DNA. The sample includes about 17,000 distinct CDR3 sequences. The specimen sequenced was CD8+ stem-like memory T cells (TSCM and TCM) sorted from PBMCs. As for subset: stem-like memory CD8 T cells (TSTEM), CCR7+ PD-1- TIGIT-. The receptor source for this set is a human donor in good health.

This clonotype shows up as medium-sized by frequency. J is TRBJ2-7 and V is TRBV5-1; absent DNA, TCRdb's TRBD1 call cannot be checked. The V gene's germline CDR1 is SGHRS and CDR2 YFSETQ. The CDR3 contains 12 residues. The CDR3 here is CASSFSGVEQYF.

The chain links TRBV7-9 to TRBJ2-7; TCRdb calls TRBD1, which cannot be checked without DNA. This CDR3 region has 14 residues. Germline V lookup: CDR1 SEHNR, CDR2 FQNEAQ (reference sequence). The CDR3 here is CASSSATGIYEQYF.

V is TRBV6-5 and J is TRBJ1-5; TCRdb's D call of TRBD1 is untestable without DNA. CDR1 is MNHEY, CDR2 SVGAGI, per germline. This CDR3 is 15 amino acids long. CDR3 region: CASSSGQVSNQPQHF.

CDR3 region: CASSQEWDGGYGYTF. The chain is built from TRBV14 and TRBJ1-2. This CDR3 is built from 15 residues. Germline lookup yields CDR1 SGHDN and CDR2 FVKESK.

This sequence joins TRBV5-4 and TRBJ1-1. The CDR3 length is 14 residues. Germline assignment: CDR1 SGHNT and CDR2 YYREEE (reference sequence). The CDR3 region is CASSLVQEGTEAFF. Full variable domain (rest looked up from reference TRBV5-4 and TRBJ1-1): ETGVTQSPTHLIKTRGQQVTLRCSSQSGHNTVSWYQQALGQGPQFIFQYYREEENGRGNFPPRFSGLQFPNYSSELNVNALELDDSALYLCASSLVQEGTEAFFGQGTRLTVV.

The chain has TRBV25-1 and TRBJ2-5; TCRdb selects TRBD1, and the lack of DNA leaves this call unchecked. Germline loops: CDR1 MGHDK, CDR2 SYGVNS. The CDR3 spans 13 residues. This CDR3 is CASSPTGEETQYF.

The gene calls are TRBV4-3 and TRBJ1-2. The CDR3 sequence is 15 residues long. In germline, CDR1 is LGHNA, CDR2 YSLEER. The CDR3 sequence is CASSQYGSSPWGYTF.

The V gene is TRBV6-2 or TRBV6-3, the J gene TRBJ2-3; the D call of TRBD2 rests on TCRdb alone, since no DNA is present to check it. Germline V lookup: CDR1 MNHEY, CDR2 SVGEGT. This CDR3 contains 20 residues. CDR3 in amino acids: CASSSPLEGLAGGHPDTQYF.

V and J are TRBV21-1 and TRBJ2-5; the TRBD1 assignment by TCRdb is unverifiable without DNA. TRBV21-1 is listed as a pseudogene. The CDR3 has 16 amino acids. This CDR3 reads CASSYYIRQGDETQYF.

The V call is TRBV4-3, the J call TRBJ1-1; lacking DNA, the TRBD1 call made by TCRdb goes unchecked. The germline gives CDR1 LGHNA, CDR2 YSLEER. The CDR3 consists of 14 residues. The CDR3 loop is CASSLRLWETEAFF.

The J gene is TRBJ1-2, the V gene TRBV20-1. The CDR3 sequence is 13 residues long. Germline loops: CDR1 DFQATT, CDR2 SNEGSKA (reference sequence). The CDR3 sequence is CSARDILGHGYTF.

CDR3 sequence reads: CASRRHRGRGETQYF. The chain recombines TRBV11-2 with TRBJ2-5; the TCRdb D gene call, TRBD1, has no DNA to confirm it. This CDR3 region has 15 residues. Germline CDR1 reads SGHAT; CDR2 reads FQNNGV.

The rearrangement uses TRBV29-1 and TRBJ2-7; TCRdb's D gene call, TRBD1, goes unchecked for lack of DNA. The CDR3 loop spans 13 amino acids. Looked up from germline, CDR1 is SQVTM and CDR2 is ANQGSEA. CDR3 residues: CSVEYGTPAEQYF.

This clonotype ranks as medium-sized in terms of frequency. The chain joins TRBV10-3 to TRBJ1-2; TCRdb reports TRBD1, a call that lacks DNA to check it against. There are 17 residues in the CDR3. Germline assignment: CDR1 ENHRY and CDR2 SYGVKD. This CDR3 reads CAISDPGQGTGIYGYTF.

V is TRBV27 and J is TRBJ2-1. CDR1 is MNHEY and CDR2 is SMNVEV in the germline V gene (reference sequence). This CDR3 has 15 amino acids. The CDR3 sequence: CASSLEFGSSNEQFF.

The CDR3 protein is CATSDWGDNEQFF. This rearrangement joins TRBV24-1 to TRBJ2-1. The length of the CDR3 is 13 residues. Germline CDR1 is KGHDR and CDR2 is SFDVKD.

The chain uses TRBV15 and TRBJ1-5; the TRBD1 assignment by TCRdb is unverifiable without DNA. The CDR3 covers 15 residues. Germline V gene data show CDR1 as LNHNV and CDR2 as YYDKDF (reference sequence). The CDR3 reads CATSRDGGSNQPQHF. Together with reference TRBV15 and TRBJ1-5, the CDR3 gives the full variable domain: DAMVIQNPRYQVTQFGKPVTLSCSQTLNHNVMYWYQQKSSQAPKLLFHYYDKDFNNEADTPDNFQSRRPNTSFCFLDIRSPGLGDTAMYLCATSRDGGSNQPQHFGDGTRLSIL.

The chain couples TRBV28 to TRBJ2-1; TCRdb indicates TRBD1, and absent DNA this call remains unverified. Germline V gene data show CDR1 as MDHEN and CDR2 as SYDVKM. The CDR3 runs to 14 residues. The CDR3 sequence is CASKVEFGNNEQFF. Together with reference TRBV28 and TRBJ2-1, the CDR3 gives the full variable domain: DVKVTQSSRYLVKRTGEKVFLECVQDMDHENMFWYRQDPGLGLRLIYFSYDVKMKEKGDIPEGYSVSREKKERFSLILESASTNQTSMYLCASKVEFGNNEQFFGPGTRLTVL.

The V and J genes are TRBV11-1 and TRBJ2-1; TCRdb calls TRBD2, which cannot be checked without DNA. Looked up from germline, CDR1 is SGHAT and CDR2 is FQDESV (reference sequence). This CDR3 contains 13 residues. The CDR3 here is CATSTGPYNEQFF.

The chain links TRBV29-1 to TRBJ2-7. This CDR3 has 12 residues. Per germline, CDR1 SQVTM and CDR2 ANQGSEA. The CDR3 here is CSVELDGYEQYF.

V is TRBV5-1 and J is TRBJ2-1. The CDR3 loop spans 17 amino acids. The V gene's germline CDR1 is SGHRS and CDR2 YFSETQ. CDR3 in amino acids: CASSFTRTFGSYNEQFF.

The rearrangement uses TRBV20-1 and TRBJ2-5; no DNA is available, so the TRBD1 call from TCRdb remains unchecked. This CDR3 region has 15 residues. The germline gives CDR1 DFQATT, CDR2 SNEGSKA (reference sequence). This CDR3 is CSARDRTGRWETQYF.

The J gene is TRBJ2-7, the V gene TRBV28. This CDR3 is 12 amino acids long. Germline CDR1 reads MDHEN; CDR2 reads SYDVKM. The CDR3 sequence is CASSPTFLGQYF.

The chain uses TRBV7-6 and TRBJ2-1. The CDR3 has 12 residues. Looked up from germline, CDR1 is SGHVS and CDR2 is FNYEAQ. CDR3 region: CASSLYAVEQFF.

The rearrangement uses TRBV6-5 and TRBJ1-5. The CDR3 runs to 15 residues. Germline lookup yields CDR1 MNHEY and CDR2 SVGAGI. The CDR3 is CASSSMGNSNQPQHF.

This chain uses TRBV6-5 with TRBJ2-4; the D call from TCRdb, TRBD1, cannot be confirmed without DNA. CDR1 and CDR2 from the germline V gene are MNHEY and SVGAGI. This CDR3 has 16 amino acids. This CDR3 reads CASSYSRAGMYDIQYF.

J is TRBJ1-1 and V is TRBV25-1. There are 11 residues in the CDR3. The germline V gene encodes CDR1 MGHDK and CDR2 SYGVNS. This chain's CDR3 is CASSAAGFAFF.

This rearrangement joins TRBV7-8 to TRBJ2-3; TCRdb indicates TRBD2, and absent DNA this call remains unverified. The CDR3 is made up of 15 amino acids. CDR1 is SGHVS, CDR2 FQNEAQ, per germline. This CDR3 reads CASTPSGRGADTQYF.

This chain's CDR3 is CATSDFPDGTSETQYF. The chain has TRBV24-1 and TRBJ2-5; absent DNA, TCRdb's TRBD1 call cannot be checked. CDR3 length: 16 amino acids. CDR1 is KGHDR and CDR2 is SFDVKD in the germline V gene.

This chain connects TRBV28 to TRBJ2-7; TCRdb calls TRBD2, which cannot be checked without DNA. Germline V lookup: CDR1 MDHEN, CDR2 SYDVKM. This CDR3 comprises 15 residues. The CDR3 reads CASSFGPGLHYEQYF.

V is TRBV5-1 and J is TRBJ2-5; the TRBD2 assignment by TCRdb is unverifiable without DNA. This CDR3 has 16 amino acids. Per germline, CDR1 SGHRS and CDR2 YFSETQ. The CDR3 spells CASSLAWRVREETQYF.